These T cell receptor beta chains were read from a single sample in a study of cytomegalovirus exposure and HLA in healthy donors. Generated by immunoSEQ multiplex PCR, the TCRdb table keeps only in-frame clones and is missing some. The profile shows 150,000 to 200,000 clones, 75% to 85% of them singletons. Sequencing was done on a sample of PBMCs. The source is a woman aged 18-30 years in good health and CMV-seropositive. Each CDR3 is given with its conserved first and last residue. A D gene is named only where the DNA matches it firmly. Expanded clones get a size class; other rows say once, few or many, or leave the size out.

J: TRBJ1-5; size: NA; D: NA; length: 16; V: TRBV19; DNA: TGTGCCAGTAGTGGGCCCGAGCACGGTAGCAATCAGCCCCAGCATTTT; CDR3: CASSGPEHGSNQPQHF
J: TRBJ1-1; size: few; D: TRBD1; length: 14; V: TRBV6-4; DNA: TGTGCCAGCAGTGACTCGCACAGGGGAGCTGAAGCTTTCTTT; CDR3: CASSDSHRGAEAFF
J: TRBJ2-5; size: once; D: TRBD2; length: 14; V: TRBV10-2; DNA: TGCGCCAGCAGTCCTAGCGGGAAACAAGAGACCCAGTACTTC; CDR3: CASSPSGKQETQYF
J: TRBJ1-6; size: NA; D: NA; length: 15; V: TRBV27; DNA: TGTGCCAGCAGTTTGATGGACCCCGGGGGTTCACCCCTCCACTTT; CDR3: CASSLMDPGGSPLHF
J: TRBJ2-4; size: NA; D: NA; length: 17; V: TRBV25-1; DNA: TGTGCCAGCAGTGAAGTCGGGACAACACCTATAGGGGACATTCAGTACTTC; CDR3: CASSEVGTTPIGDIQYF
J: TRBJ2-5; size: NA; D: NA; length: 15; V: TRBV19; DNA: TGTGCCAGTAGTATTTCCGCAATTGAACTCGAGACCCAGTACTTC; CDR3: CASSISAIELETQYF
J: TRBJ1-2; size: NA; D: NA; length: 15; V: TRBV6-5; DNA: TGTGCCTTAGGCGGTCGGCAGACGGGGGGCTATGGCTACACCTTC; CDR3: CALGGRQTGGYGYTF
J: TRBJ1-4; size: NA; D: TRBD1; length: 15; V: TRBV7-2; DNA: TGTGCCAGCAGCTTAGTCAGGGGGCCGGATGAAAAACTGTTTTTT; CDR3: CASSLVRGPDEKLFF
J: TRBJ1-6; size: NA; D: NA; length: 16; V: TRBV19; DNA: TGTGCCAGTAGTATGGACTCTAGCTCCTATAATTCACCCCTCCACTTT; CDR3: CASSMDSSSYNSPLHF
J: TRBJ2-5; size: NA; D: NA; length: 13; V: TRBV19; DNA: TGTGCCAGTAAATCTCTCCTCCAAGAGACCCAGTACTTC; CDR3: CASKSLLQETQYF
J: TRBJ2-1; size: NA; D: NA; length: 14; V: TRBV2; DNA: TGTGCCAGCTTGGGGCGCAAGAGTACGAATGAGCAGTTCTTC; CDR3: CASLGRKSTNEQFF
J: TRBJ1-1; size: NA; D: NA; length: 14; V: TRBV4-1; DNA: TGCGCCAGCAGCCCCACCAGGGGCTTCACTGAAGCTTTCTTT; CDR3: CASSPTRGFTEAFF
J: TRBJ1-5; size: NA; D: NA; length: 13; V: TRBV28; DNA: TGTGCCAGCAGTTTAGTTCAGCGGCAGCCCCAGCATTTT; CDR3: CASSLVQRQPQHF
J: TRBJ2-1; size: NA; D: NA; length: 16; V: TRBV5-1; DNA: TGCGCCAGCAGTCGGCGACCGGGGAGTTCCTACAATGAGCGGTTCTTC; CDR3: CASSRRPGSSYNERFF
J: TRBJ2-3; size: NA; D: NA; length: 16; V: TRBV14; DNA: TGTGCCAGCAGCCAAGGAGGCAGGGGGGGCACAGATACGCAGTATTTT; CDR3: CASSQGGRGGTDTQYF
J: TRBJ1-4; size: NA; D: TRBD1; length: 12; V: TRBV4-2; DNA: TGTGCCAGCAGAACAGGGGGTGAAAAACTGTTTTTT; CDR3: CASRTGGEKLFF
J: TRBJ1-2; size: NA; D: TRBD1; length: 12; V: TRBV27; DNA: TGTGCCAGCAGTGTGGACAGGGACGGCTACACCTTC; CDR3: CASSVDRDGYTF
J: TRBJ1-6; size: NA; D: TRBD1; length: 14; V: TRBV18; DNA: TGTGCCAGCTCATCCACAGGGGCGGATTCACCCCTCCACTTT; CDR3: CASSSTGADSPLHF
J: TRBJ1-6; size: NA; D: NA; length: 15; V: TRBV6-1; DNA: TGTGCCAGCATAGCAGGGGCCACCTATAATTCACCCCTCCACTTT; CDR3: CASIAGATYNSPLHF
J: TRBJ1-6; size: NA; D: TRBD1; length: 14; V: TRBV2; DNA: TGTGCCAGCAGTGCGGGACAGGGGAATTCGCCCCTCCACTTT; CDR3: CASSAGQGNSPLHF
J: TRBJ2-2; size: NA; D: NA; length: 14; V: TRBV2; DNA: TGTGCCAGCACTACAGTGTCGAACACCGGGGAGCTGTTTTTT; CDR3: CASTTVSNTGELFF
J: TRBJ1-5; size: once; D: NA; length: 15; V: TRBV6-5; DNA: TGTGCCAGCAGGAGCCAGGGTTTGGCAAATCAGCCCCAGCATTTT; CDR3: CASRSQGLANQPQHF
J: TRBJ2-1; size: NA; D: TRBD2; length: 15; V: TRBV19; DNA: TGTGCCAGTAGTACACAGCGGGGGGCGCACAATGAGCAGTTCTTC; CDR3: CASSTQRGAHNEQFF
J: TRBJ2-3; size: NA; D: NA; length: 14; V: TRBV19; DNA: TGTGCCAGTAGTAGCGGGCCGTATCTTGATACGCAGTATTTT; CDR3: CASSSGPYLDTQYF
J: TRBJ2-7; size: NA; D: NA; length: 14; V: TRBV2; DNA: TGTGCCAGCAGTGTAAGGCAGGTTCTCTACGAGCAGTACTTC; CDR3: CASSVRQVLYEQYF
J: TRBJ2-3; size: once; D: NA; length: 13; V: TRBV5-6; DNA: TGTGCCAGCAGCTTGCTCAGGGGCGATACGCAGTATTTT; CDR3: CASSLLRGDTQYF
J: TRBJ1-4; size: NA; D: TRBD1; length: 19; V: TRBV5-1; DNA: TGCGCCAGCAGCTTCAGACAGGGGGTCGGGCTTGCAACTAATGAAAAACTGTTTTTT; CDR3: CASSFRQGVGLATNEKLFF
J: TRBJ2-1; size: NA; D: NA; length: 16; V: TRBV28; DNA: TGTGCCAGCAGTTCAATACAAGCCTCTAGACGGGGTGAGCAGTTCTTC; CDR3: CASSSIQASRRGEQFF
J: TRBJ1-2; size: NA; D: TRBD1; length: 14; V: TRBV5-5; DNA: TGTGCCAGCAGCTTGGTAACAGGGGAAGGAGGCTACACCTTC; CDR3: CASSLVTGEGGYTF
J: TRBJ1-5; size: once; D: NA; length: 15; V: TRBV6-1; DNA: TGTGCCAGCAGTCTCCGGGAGTATAGCAATCAGCCCCAGCATTTT; CDR3: CASSLREYSNQPQHF
J: TRBJ2-3; size: NA; D: TRBD2; length: 14; V: TRBV11-2; DNA: TGTGCCAGCAGGTCTGTAGCGGGGCCCGGACATCAGTATTTT; CDR3: CASRSVAGPGHQYF